This T cell receptor beta chain was sequenced for a study of monozygotic twins with inflammatory bowel disease. With the 5' RACE reads reprocessed, TCRdb shows one record per CDR3 protein and no DNA. The sample table includes more than 300,000 distinct CDR3 sequences. Findings of the study overall: Added variability in patient repertoires may stem from differing immunosuppressive treatments.

Note on this clonotype: Antigen unknown.

Investigators pulled total RNA out of whole blood and did not sort T cells. Germline CDR1 SGHRS, CDR2 YFSETQ. The CDR3 runs 14 residues. The sample taken for sequencing was blood. The chain is built from TRBV5-1 and TRBJ1-6. The sequence derives from a human donor with ulcerative colitis or Crohn's disease, or a healthy co-twin of an affected twin (not recorded which). The CDR3 loop is CASSVPQANSPLHF. Filled out from reference TRBV5-1 and TRBJ1-6, the complete variable domain reads KAGVTQTPRYLIKTRGQQVTLSCSPISGHRSVSWYQQTPGQGLQFLFEYFSETQRNKGNFPGRFSGRQFSNSRSEMNVSTLELGDSALYLCASSVPQANSPLHFGNGTRLTVT.